The 23 T cell receptor beta chains presented below share a single source sample, sequenced in a study of human T cells and chemical hapten exposure. One entry per CDR3 protein results from TCRdb running MiXCR on the RACE reads. The repertoire holds tens of thousands of distinct CDR3 sequences, with about 11% as singletons. Time point noted: pre-sensitization, week 0. Indicated treatment: therapeutic diphenylcyclopropenone sensitization with weekly scalp DPC. Sequencing was performed on whole blood, taken in connection with sensitization to the hapten diphenylcyclopropenone (DPC). These TCRs come from a woman aged 35 to 49 with alopecia areata. Some clones in this sample may be carry-over from other donors' samples.

This clonotype was counted at least ten times. This chain uses TRBV2 with TRBJ2-5; TRBD1 matches 9 bases. The germline V gene encodes CDR1 SNHLY and CDR2 FYNNEI. With 7 bases clipped from V and 3 bases from J, the junction kept 3 bases outside the gene matches. The CDR3 extends over 13 amino acids. The CDR3 reads CASNRDREETQYF. The CDR3, as DNA: TGTGCCAGCAACCGGGACAGGGAAGAGACCCAGTACTTC.

This chain links TRBV6-2 or TRBV6-3 with TRBJ2-1; 7 nucleotides match TRBD2. The trim removed 0 bases at V and 6 bases at J, leaving 5 bases unmatched. Germline CDR1 reads MNHEY; CDR2 reads SVGEGT. This CDR3 is built from 15 residues. CDR3 residues: CASSYSAGAGNEQFF. As DNA, the CDR3 is TGTGCCAGCAGTTACTCGGCGGGAGCAGGCAATGAGCAGTTCTTC.

The genes are TRBV29-1 and TRBJ1-1; 7 bases are shared with TRBD1. Trimming removed 6 bases from V and 4 bases from J; junction bases left unmatched: 5. CDR1 and CDR2 (germline): SQVTM, ANQGSEA. CDR3 size: 12 residues. CDR3: CSVSRGGTEAFF. The CDR3 bases are TGCAGCGTCTCCAGGGGGGGCACTGAAGCTTTCTTT.

V usage is TRBV28 and J usage is TRBJ1-1; D is undetermined. CDR3 length equals 15 residues. Germline CDR1 reads MDHEN; CDR2 reads SYDVKM. The V gene lost 7 bases and the J gene lost 2 bases, with 17 bases spanning the gap. CDR3 amino acids: CASKESVGINTEAFF. In DNA, the CDR3 is TGTGCCAGCAAAGAATCCGTTGGTATCAACACTGAAGCTTTCTTT.

V gene TRBV7-9 combines with J gene TRBJ2-7; D is undetermined. V lost 5 bases and J 3 bases, leaving 8 bases between the germline ends. The CDR3 has 12 residues. Germline V gene lookup returns CDR1 SEHNR and CDR2 FQNEAQ (reference sequence). CDR3: CASSPYGYEQYF. CDR3 coding DNA: TGTGCCAGCAGCCCCTATGGCTACGAGCAGTACTTC.

In this sample, this clonotype turned up a few times. The V call is TRBV28, the J call TRBJ2-7; 7 nucleotides agree with TRBD1. Germline V gene data show CDR1 as MDHEN and CDR2 as SYDVKM. With V trimmed by 5 bases and J by 3 bases, 10 bases remained unmatched. The CDR3 has 15 amino acids. The CDR3 loop reads CASSRQGTVRYEQYF. CDR3 DNA sequence: TGTGCCAGCAGTCGTCAGGGGACAGTGCGCTACGAGCAGTACTTC.

This clonotype occurred many times. This chain uses TRBV27 with TRBJ2-7; D gene uncertain. Germline assignment: CDR1 MNHEY and CDR2 SMNVEV (reference sequence). V dropped 6 bases and J dropped 2 bases, with 20 bases sitting between them. This CDR3 has 16 residues. CDR3 in amino acids: CASSHSGLPKTYEQYF. CDR3 in DNA: TGTGCCAGCAGCCACTCGGGTCTACCAAAAACCTACGAGCAGTACTTC.

The gene calls are TRBV20-1 and TRBJ2-7; 10 bases match TRBD1. Germline loops: CDR1 DFQATT, CDR2 SNEGSKA (reference sequence). This CDR3 has 13 amino acids. J was trimmed by 5 bases and V by 3 bases; bases with no gene match: 4. In nucleotides, the CDR3 is TGCAGTGCTAGGGGGACAGGGGCAGACGAGCAGTACTTC. This sequence encodes CSARGTGADEQYF.

V gene TRBV20-1 combines with J gene TRBJ1-1; 10 nucleotides align to TRBD1. Trimming at V came to 0 bases and at J to 1 base, leaving 2 bases not matched to a gene. CDR1 and CDR2 from the germline V gene are DFQATT and SNEGSKA (reference sequence). The CDR3 loop spans 15 amino acids. In nucleotides, the CDR3 is TGCAGTGCTAGAGATAGGGACAGGGGGAACACTGAAGCTTTCTTT. It codes for CSARDRDRGNTEAFF.

V is TRBV19 and J is TRBJ2-1; D assignment may be TRBD1 or TRBD2 (5 bases each). Between the trimmed V and J ends, which lost 4 bases and 2 bases, there was a span of 12 bases. The germline V gene has CDR1 LNHDA and CDR2 SQIVND (reference sequence). This CDR3 is built from 15 residues. The CDR3 sequence is CASSSRLGAYNEQFF. The CDR3 coding sequence is TGTGCCAGTAGTAGCAGGTTGGGGGCCTACAATGAGCAGTTCTTC.

At least ten counts were recorded for this clonotype. DNA of the CDR3: TGTGCCAGCAGCTCCTGGACAGGGAATACCAAAAACATTCAGTACTTC. This translates into CASSSWTGNTKNIQYF. The rearrangement uses TRBV7-9 and TRBJ2-4, with TRBD1 matching over 8 bases. The CDR3 consists of 16 residues. Per germline, CDR1 SEHNR and CDR2 FQNEAQ (reference sequence). V lost 4 bases to trimming and J lost 2 bases; unmatched junction nucleotides: 7. Filled out from reference TRBV7-9 and TRBJ2-4, the complete variable domain reads DTGVSQNPRHKITKRGQNVTFRCDPISEHNRLYWYRQTLGQGPEFLTYFQNEAQLEKSRLLSDRFSAERPKGSFSTLEIQRTEQGDSAMYLCASSSWTGNTKNIQYFGAGTRLSVL.

The sample holds many counts of this clonotype. The chain links TRBV7-9 to TRBJ2-5, with D unclear. The CDR3 spans 11 residues. Between the trimmed V and J ends, which lost 3 bases and 5 bases, there was a span of 4 bases. The germline CDR1 and CDR2 sequences are SEHNR and FQNEAQ (reference sequence). The CDR3 DNA sequence: TGTGCCAGCAGCTTCGGGGAGACCCAGTACTTC. Translating it yields CASSFGETQYF.

The CDR3 loop is CASSVGTGGRNEQFF. The DNA for the CDR3 is TGTGCCAGCAGCGTAGGGACAGGGGGCAGGAATGAGCAGTTCTTC. The rearrangement links TRBV9 to TRBJ2-1, with 11 bases aligning to TRBD1. Germline lookup yields CDR1 SGDLS and CDR2 YYNGEE. The CDR3 sequence is 15 residues long. V trimming: 0 bases; J trimming: 7 bases; junction bases outside the gene matches: 3.

The chain has TRBV10-1 and TRBJ2-3; D is uncertain. Germline V gene lookup returns CDR1 WNHNN and CDR2 SYGVQD (reference sequence). Trimming took off 2 bases at V and 0 bases at J, with 6 bases between the two ends. This CDR3 is built from 14 residues. The CDR3 region is CASSEHQSTDTQYF. The DNA of the CDR3 is TGCGCCAGCAGTGAGCACCAGAGCACAGATACGCAGTATTTT.

This clonotype was observed many times. This chain connects TRBV6-5 to TRBJ1-1, with TRBD1 matching 8 bases. Germline values: CDR1 MNHEY, CDR2 SVGAGI. V lost 4 bases and J lost 5; bases outside the gene matches: 12. This CDR3 has 16 amino acids. The CDR3 nucleotides are TGTGCCAGCAGTTCCCCGAGACAGGGGAGTAGGACTGAAGCTTTCTTT. Translated: CASSSPRQGSRTEAFF.

The sample holds many counts of this clonotype. The rearrangement joins TRBV5-1 to TRBJ2-5; D perhaps matches TRBD1 (5 bases). CDR1 SGHRS and CDR2 YFSETQ come from the germline V gene. CDR3 length: 14 residues. The germline V and J ends were trimmed by 0 bases and 5 bases, with 11 bases remaining between them. The CDR3 protein is CASSLVARAETQYF. The DNA for the CDR3 is TGCGCCAGCAGCTTGGTGGCCAGGGCGGAGACCCAGTACTTC.

This clonotype counts as medium-sized. This rearrangement joins TRBV6-4 to TRBJ2-3, with D hard to call. Germline V gene sequence: CDR1 MRHNA, CDR2 SNTAGT. The CDR3 runs to 13 residues. The V end lost 2 bases, the J end lost 2 bases, and 5 bases lay between the germline ends. The CDR3 bases are TGTGCCAGCAGTGACGGTCTCACAGATACGCAGTATTTT. This encodes CASSDGLTDTQYF.

The J gene is TRBJ1-1, the V gene TRBV28; 9 nucleotides align to TRBD1. Germline assignment: CDR1 MDHEN and CDR2 SYDVKM. The CDR3 length is 14 residues. J gave up 11 bases and V 5 bases, and 12 bases lay outside the gene matches. CDR3: CASSGTGRSRLAFF. As DNA, the CDR3 is TGTGCCAGCAGTGGGACAGGGCGTAGTAGATTGGCTTTCTTT.

The V gene is TRBV7-8, the J gene TRBJ2-4; D is uncertain. Germline CDR1 is SGHVS and CDR2 is FQNEAQ. V was clipped by 5 bases and J by 0 bases, with 11 bases between them. The CDR3 has 15 amino acids. The CDR3 nucleotides read TGTGCCAGCAGCCCGGGTCTCCCAGCCAAAAACATTCAGTACTTC. This sequence encodes CASSPGLPAKNIQYF. Combining the CDR3 with reference TRBV7-8 and TRBJ2-4 gives the whole variable domain GAGVSQSPRYKVAKRGQDVALRCDPISGHVSLFWYQQALGQGPEFLTYFQNEAQLDKSGLPSDRFFAERPEGSVSTLKIQRTQQEDSAVYLCASSPGLPAKNIQYFGAGTRLSVL.

This clonotype came up many times. The chain has TRBV29-1 and TRBJ1-3; the D is unclear. Germline-derived CDR1 and CDR2 are SQVTM and ANQGSEA. This CDR3 spans 11 amino acids. V lost 5 bases and J lost 4, with 6 bases in between. The CDR3 reads CSVRDGNTIYF. As DNA, the CDR3 is TGCAGCGTTCGTGACGGAAACACCATATATTTT.

This clonotype was seen at least ten times. The chain recombines TRBV6-5 with TRBJ1-5, with TRBD1 as a possible D gene (6 bases). Between the trimmed V and J ends, which lost 6 bases and 3 bases, there was a span of 18 bases. Germline CDR1 MNHEY, CDR2 SVGAGI. The CDR3 is 16 amino acids. CDR3 loop: CASRSAETGANQPQHF. CDR3 sequence (DNA): TGTGCCAGCAGGTCTGCCGAGACAGGTGCCAATCAGCCCCAGCATTTT.

The chain couples TRBV7-9 to TRBJ2-3; TRBD2 matches at 13 bases. V lost 5 bases to trimming and J lost 9 bases; unmatched junction nucleotides: 11. Germline loops: CDR1 SEHNR, CDR2 FQNEAQ (reference sequence). This CDR3 comprises 16 residues. In nucleotides, the CDR3 is TGTGCCAGCAGCAAAGGGACTAGCGGGGCGGTTCAGACGCAGTATTTT. Translation gives CASSKGTSGAVQTQYF. Combining the CDR3 with reference TRBV7-9 and TRBJ2-3 gives the whole variable domain DTGVSQNPRHKITKRGQNVTFRCDPISEHNRLYWYRQTLGQGPEFLTYFQNEAQLEKSRLLSDRFSAERPKGSFSTLEIQRTEQGDSAMYLCASSKGTSGAVQTQYFGPGTRLTVL.

This clonotype was seen a few times. The chain has TRBV11-2 and TRBJ1-5; D is undetermined. This CDR3 is 13 amino acids long. Germline CDR1 and CDR2: SGHAT and FQNNGV. Trimming took off 6 bases at V and 1 base at J, with 7 bases between the two ends. CDR3 coding DNA: TGTGCCAGCAGTCAGGAGAGCAATCAGCCCCAGCATTTT. Translated: CASSQESNQPQHF.